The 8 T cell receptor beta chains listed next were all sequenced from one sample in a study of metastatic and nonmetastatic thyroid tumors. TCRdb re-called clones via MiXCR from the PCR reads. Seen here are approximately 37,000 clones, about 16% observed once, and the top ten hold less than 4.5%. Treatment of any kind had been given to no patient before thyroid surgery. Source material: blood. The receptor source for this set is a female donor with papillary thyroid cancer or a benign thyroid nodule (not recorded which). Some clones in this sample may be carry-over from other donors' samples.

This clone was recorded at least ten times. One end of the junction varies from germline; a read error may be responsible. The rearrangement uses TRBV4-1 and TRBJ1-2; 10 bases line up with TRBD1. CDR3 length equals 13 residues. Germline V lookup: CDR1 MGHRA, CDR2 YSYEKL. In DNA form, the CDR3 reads TGCGCCAGCAGCCAGACAGGGGGCGGGGGCTACGCCTTC. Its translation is CASSQTGGGGYAF.

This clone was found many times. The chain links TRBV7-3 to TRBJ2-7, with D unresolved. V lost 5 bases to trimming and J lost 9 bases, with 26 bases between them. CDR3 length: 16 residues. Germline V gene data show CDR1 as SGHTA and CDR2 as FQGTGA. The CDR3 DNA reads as TGTGCCAGCAGCCCGCCCGCTGAGGCGCCCGAGGTCGTGCAGTACTTC. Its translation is CASSPPAEAPEVVQYF. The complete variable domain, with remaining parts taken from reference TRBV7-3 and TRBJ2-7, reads GAGVSQTPSNKVTEKGKYVELRCDPISGHTALYWYRQSLGQGPEFLIYFQGTGAADDSGLPNDRFFAVRPEGSVSTLKIQRTERGDSAVYLCASSPPAEAPEVVQYFGPGTRLTVT.

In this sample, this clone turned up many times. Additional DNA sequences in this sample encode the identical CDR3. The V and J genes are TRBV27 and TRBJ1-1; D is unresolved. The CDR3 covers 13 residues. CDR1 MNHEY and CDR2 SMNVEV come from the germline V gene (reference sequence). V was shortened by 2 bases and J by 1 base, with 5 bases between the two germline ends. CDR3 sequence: CASSLRENTEAFF. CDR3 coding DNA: TGTGCCAGCAGTTTAAGGGAGAACACTGAAGCTTTCTTT.

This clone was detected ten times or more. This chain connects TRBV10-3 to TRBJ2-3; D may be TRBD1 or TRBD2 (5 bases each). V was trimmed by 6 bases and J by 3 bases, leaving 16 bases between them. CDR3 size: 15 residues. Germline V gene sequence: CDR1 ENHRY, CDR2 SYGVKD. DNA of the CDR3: TGTGCCATCAGAGCAGAGGGGATTCCGACAGATACGCAGTATTTT. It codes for CAIRAEGIPTDTQYF.

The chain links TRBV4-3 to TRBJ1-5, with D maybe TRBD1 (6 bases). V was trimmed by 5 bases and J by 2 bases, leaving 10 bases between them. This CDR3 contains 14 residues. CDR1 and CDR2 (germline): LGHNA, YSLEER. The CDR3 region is CASSERQGNQPQHF. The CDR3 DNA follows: TGCGCCAGCAGCGAGCGACAGGGCAATCAGCCCCAGCATTTT.

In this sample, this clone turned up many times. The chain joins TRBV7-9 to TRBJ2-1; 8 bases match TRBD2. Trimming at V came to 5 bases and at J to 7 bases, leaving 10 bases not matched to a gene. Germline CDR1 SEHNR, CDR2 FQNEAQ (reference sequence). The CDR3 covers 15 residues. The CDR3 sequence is CASSKVTSGKNEQFF. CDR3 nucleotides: TGTGCCAGCAGCAAGGTCACTAGCGGTAAAAATGAGCAGTTCTTC.

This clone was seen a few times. DNA for the CDR3: TGTGCCATACTTAAACTGGGGGCGCGGAACGAGCAGTACTTC. Protein product: CAILKLGARNEQYF. The rearrangement links TRBV6-1 to TRBJ2-7, with D possibly being TRBD1 (6 bases). Germline V CDR1 and CDR2: MNHNS, SASEGT. Deletions cut 10 bases from V and 5 bases from J, with 21 bases between. CDR3 size: 14 residues.

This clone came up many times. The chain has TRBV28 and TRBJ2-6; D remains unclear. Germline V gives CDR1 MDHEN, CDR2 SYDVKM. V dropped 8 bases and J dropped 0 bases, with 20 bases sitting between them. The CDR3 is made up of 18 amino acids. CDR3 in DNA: TGTGCCAGCTCCCGGGTCCGACAAGTCACCTCTGGGGCCAACGTCCTGACTTTC. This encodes CASSRVRQVTSGANVLTF.